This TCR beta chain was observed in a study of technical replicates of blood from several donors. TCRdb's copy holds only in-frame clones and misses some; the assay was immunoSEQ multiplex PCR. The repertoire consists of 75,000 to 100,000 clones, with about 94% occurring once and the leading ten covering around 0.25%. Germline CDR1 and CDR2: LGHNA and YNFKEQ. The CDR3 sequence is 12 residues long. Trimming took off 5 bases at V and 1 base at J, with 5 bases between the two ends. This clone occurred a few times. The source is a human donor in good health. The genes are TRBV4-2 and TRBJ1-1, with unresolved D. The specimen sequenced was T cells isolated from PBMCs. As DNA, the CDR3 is TGTGCCAGCAGCAGAGGGAACACTGAAGCTTTCTTT. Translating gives CASSRGNTEAFF.